This record concerns one T cell receptor beta chain sequence. These data are taken from a study of blood T cell repertoires in COVID-19. Study background: The cDNA or gDNA used as material had been derived from T cells, B-cell-depleted T cells, or PBMCs.

This CDR3 has 14 residues. Germline V gives CDR1 MNHEY, CDR2 SVGAGI. Trimming at V came to 8 bases and at J to 6 bases, leaving 9 bases not matched to a gene. The authors' processing: Scientists estimated how many nucleated cells there were by amplifying reference gene primers. Sequencing was performed with immunoSEQ multiplex PCR; in TCRdb, only in-frame clones are kept and a portion is missing. D and trimming come from the DNA, and the V and J calls and clone size come from that table. The sample has 65,000 to 95,000 clones; 70% to 90% are singletons. The rearrangement joins TRBV6-5 to TRBJ1-4; 7 bases map to TRBD1. The material sequenced was peripheral blood. This receptor was identified in a man aged 80 or over with active or convalescent COVID-19. The CDR3 DNA reads as TGTGCCAGCGGGGATCTAGACAGGGATGAAAAACTGTTTTTT. It yields the protein CASGDLDRDEKLFF.